This TCR beta chain was obtained from a study of blood T cell repertoires in COVID-19. The wider study: Specimens from acute and convalescent COVID-19 originated in the United States, Italy and Spain.

This clone was seen just once. The CDR3 consists of 11 residues. Trimming removed 4 bases from V and 3 bases from J, with 6 bases in between. From germline, CDR1 is SQVTM and CDR2 ANQGSEA. Original processing methods: Reference gene primer amplification in the assay estimated nucleated cell counts. TCRdb's table, derived via immunoSEQ multiplex PCR, lists solely in-frame clones and lacks some. V and J calls and clone size come straight from that table; D and trimming were deduced from the DNA. The data contain 150,000 or so clones, about 90% of them singletons. Ages ranged from about 18 to 89 years, with residence in around 24 US areas.

The chain joins TRBV29-1 to TRBJ1-1, with D hard to call. Sequences were obtained from PBMCs or T cells enriched from blood (not recorded which). The TCR originated in a woman aged 45-65 years who had recovered from COVID-19. This chain's CDR3 is CSVGVDTEAFF. The CDR3 DNA is TGCAGCGTTGGTGTCGACACTGAAGCTTTCTTT.